This TCR beta chain stems from a study of early stage breast cancer tumors. Looking at the study overall: Average read coverage per sample was approximately 9.4-fold.

Using immunoSEQ multiplex PCR, the repertoire was profiled, and TCRdb retains in-frame clones only, with some absent. The sample shows under 20,000 clones, around four fifths of them seen only once. Turning to this clone: Its antigen remains unknown.

General study results and limits: Compared with adjacent normal breast, tumors showed 2 to 2.5-fold denser, more clonal T cells. Bulk DNA sequencing of unsorted cells missed chain pairing and markers. Comparing each tissue with blood distinguished tumor from normal in about 85% of the 16 patients.

V lost 4 bases and J lost 1, with 10 bases in between. This CDR3 has 14 amino acids. Germline CDR1 and CDR2: MNHEY and SVGAGI. Sequencing used blood. This sequence originates from a person between 65 and 79 years old with breast cancer. The chain combines TRBV6-5 with TRBJ1-1; D is perhaps TRBD1 (5 bases). The CDR3 DNA sequence: TGTGCCAGCAGTTGGAAGGGGTGGAACACTGAAGCTTTCTTT. It yields the protein CASSWKGWNTEAFF.